This TCR beta chain is drawn from a study of blood T cell repertoires in COVID-19. On the study more broadly: Donors in the United States, Italy and Spain gave samples during acute or convalescent COVID-19. T cells, B-cell-depleted T cells, or PBMCs provided the cDNA or gDNA that served as material.

Per the original data handling: Quantification of nucleated cells was approximated via reference gene primer amplification. Sequenced by immunoSEQ multiplex PCR; TCRdb stores in-frame clones only, minus some. That table is the source of V, J and clone size, and D and trimming were worked out from the DNA. The sample holds around 270,000 clones, 75% to 90% seen once. The sample taken for sequencing was peripheral blood. This TCR was sampled from a man in his thirties or forties with acute or convalescent COVID-19.

This CDR3 is CASSLAGAPGDSPLHF. The DNA for the CDR3 is TGCGCCAGCAGCTTGGCAGGGGCCCCTGGGGATTCACCCCTCCACTTT. The rearrangement uses TRBV5-1 and TRBJ1-6; weak D call: TRBD1 (6 bases). With 0 bases removed from V and 8 bases from J, the gap between germline ends came to 15 bases. This CDR3 is built from 16 residues. Germline loops: CDR1 SGHRS, CDR2 YFSETQ.